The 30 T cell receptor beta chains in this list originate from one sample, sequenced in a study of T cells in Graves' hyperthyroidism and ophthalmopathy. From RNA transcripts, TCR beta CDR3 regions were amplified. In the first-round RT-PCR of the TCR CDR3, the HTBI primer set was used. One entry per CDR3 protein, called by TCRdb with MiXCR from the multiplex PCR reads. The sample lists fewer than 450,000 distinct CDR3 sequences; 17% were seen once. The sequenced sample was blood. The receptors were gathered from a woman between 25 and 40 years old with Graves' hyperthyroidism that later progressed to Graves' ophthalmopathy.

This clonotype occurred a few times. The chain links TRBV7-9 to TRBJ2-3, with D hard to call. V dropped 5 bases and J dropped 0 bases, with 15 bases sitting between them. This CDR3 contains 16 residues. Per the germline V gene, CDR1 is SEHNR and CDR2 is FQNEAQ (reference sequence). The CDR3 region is CASSHHMGVSTDTQYF. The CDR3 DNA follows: TGTGCCAGCAGCCACCATATGGGTGTTAGCACAGATACGCAGTATTTT.

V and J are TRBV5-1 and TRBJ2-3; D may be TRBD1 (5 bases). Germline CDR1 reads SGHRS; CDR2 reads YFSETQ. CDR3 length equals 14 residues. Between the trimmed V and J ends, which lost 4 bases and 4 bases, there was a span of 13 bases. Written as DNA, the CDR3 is TGCGCCAGCAGCCAGGGAAACAGGCCAGATACGCAGTATTTT. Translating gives CASSQGNRPDTQYF.

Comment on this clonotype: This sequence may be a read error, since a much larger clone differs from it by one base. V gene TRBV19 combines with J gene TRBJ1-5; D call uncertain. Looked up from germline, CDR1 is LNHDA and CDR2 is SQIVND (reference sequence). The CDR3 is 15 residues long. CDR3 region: CASRIGMYSNQPQHF. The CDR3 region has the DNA TGTGCCAGTCGTATAGGGATGTATAGCAATCAGCCCCAGCATTTT.

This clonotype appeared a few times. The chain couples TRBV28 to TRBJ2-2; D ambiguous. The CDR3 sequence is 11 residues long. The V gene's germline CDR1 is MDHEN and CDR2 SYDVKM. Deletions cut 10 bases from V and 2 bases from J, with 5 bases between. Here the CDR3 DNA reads TGTGCCATCGAAAACACCGGGGAGCTGTTTTTT. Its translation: CAIENTGELFF.

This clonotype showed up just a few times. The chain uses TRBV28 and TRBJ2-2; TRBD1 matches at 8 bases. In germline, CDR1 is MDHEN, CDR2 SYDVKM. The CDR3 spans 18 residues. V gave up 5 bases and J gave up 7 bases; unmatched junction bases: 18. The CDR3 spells CASSTTRLRTGFIGELFF. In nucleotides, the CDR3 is TGTGCCAGCAGTACCACGAGGTTGAGGACAGGGTTCATCGGGGAGCTGTTTTTT.

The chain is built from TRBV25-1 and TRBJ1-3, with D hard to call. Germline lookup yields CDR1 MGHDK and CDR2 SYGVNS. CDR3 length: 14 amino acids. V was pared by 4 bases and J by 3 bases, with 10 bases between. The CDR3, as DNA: TGTGCCAGCAGTGGACGACACCTTGGAAACACCATATATTTT. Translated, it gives CASSGRHLGNTIYF.

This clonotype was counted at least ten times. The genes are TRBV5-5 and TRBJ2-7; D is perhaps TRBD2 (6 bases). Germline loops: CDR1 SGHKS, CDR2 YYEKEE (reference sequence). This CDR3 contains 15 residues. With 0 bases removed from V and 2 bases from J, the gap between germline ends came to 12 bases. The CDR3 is CASSLVWDSTYEQYF. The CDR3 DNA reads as TGTGCCAGCAGCTTGGTTTGGGACTCAACCTACGAGCAGTACTTC.

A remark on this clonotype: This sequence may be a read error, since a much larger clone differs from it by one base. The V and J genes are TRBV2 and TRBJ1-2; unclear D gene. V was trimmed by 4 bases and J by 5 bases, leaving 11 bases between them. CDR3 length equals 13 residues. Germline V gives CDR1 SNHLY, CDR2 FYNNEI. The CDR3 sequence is CASSGSRGYGYTF. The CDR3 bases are TGTGCCAGCAGTGGAAGCAGAGGATATGGCTACACCTTC.

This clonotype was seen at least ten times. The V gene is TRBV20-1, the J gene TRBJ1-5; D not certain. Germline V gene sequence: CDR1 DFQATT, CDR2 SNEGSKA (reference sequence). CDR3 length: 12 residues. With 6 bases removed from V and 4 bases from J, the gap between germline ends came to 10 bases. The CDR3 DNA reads TGCAGTGCCAGCTTGTGGAATCAGCCCCAGCATTTT. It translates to CSASLWNQPQHF.

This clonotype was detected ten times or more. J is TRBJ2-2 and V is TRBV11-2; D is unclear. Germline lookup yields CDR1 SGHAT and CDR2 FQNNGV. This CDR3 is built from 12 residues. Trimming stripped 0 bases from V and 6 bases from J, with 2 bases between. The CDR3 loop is CASSLDPGELFF. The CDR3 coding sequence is TGTGCCAGCAGCTTAGACCCCGGGGAGCTGTTTTTT.

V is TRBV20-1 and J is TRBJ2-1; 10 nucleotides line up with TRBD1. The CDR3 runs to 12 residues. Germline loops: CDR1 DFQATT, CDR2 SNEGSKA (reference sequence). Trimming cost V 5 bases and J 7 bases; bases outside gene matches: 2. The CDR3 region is CSAGQGVNEQFF. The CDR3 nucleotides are TGCAGTGCTGGACAGGGGGTAAATGAGCAGTTCTTC.

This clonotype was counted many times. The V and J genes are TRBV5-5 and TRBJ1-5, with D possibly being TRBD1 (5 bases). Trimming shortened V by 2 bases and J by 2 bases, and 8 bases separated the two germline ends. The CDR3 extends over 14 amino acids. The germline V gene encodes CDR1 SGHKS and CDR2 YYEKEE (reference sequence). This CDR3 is CASSFRDGNQPQHF. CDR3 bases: TGTGCCAGCAGCTTCCGGGACGGCAATCAGCCCCAGCATTTT.

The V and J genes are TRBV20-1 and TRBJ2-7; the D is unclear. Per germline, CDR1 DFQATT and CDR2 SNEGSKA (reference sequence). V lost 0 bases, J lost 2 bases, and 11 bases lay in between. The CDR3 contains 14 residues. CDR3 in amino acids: CSARDVNRAYEQYF. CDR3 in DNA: TGCAGTGCTAGAGATGTTAACAGAGCCTACGAGCAGTACTTC.

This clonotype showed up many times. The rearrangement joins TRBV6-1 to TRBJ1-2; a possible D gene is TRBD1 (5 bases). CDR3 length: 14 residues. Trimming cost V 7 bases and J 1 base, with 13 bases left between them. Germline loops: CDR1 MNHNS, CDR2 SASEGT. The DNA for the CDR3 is TGTGCCAGCACGGACACGATCATTAACTATGGCTACACCTTC. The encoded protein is CASTDTIINYGYTF.

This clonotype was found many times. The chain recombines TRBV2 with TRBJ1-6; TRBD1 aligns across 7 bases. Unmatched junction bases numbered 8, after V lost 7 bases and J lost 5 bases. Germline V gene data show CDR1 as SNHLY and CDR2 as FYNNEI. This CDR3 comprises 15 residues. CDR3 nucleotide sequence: TGTGCCAGCAAAAGTAGACAGGGAGATAATTCACCCCTCCACTTT. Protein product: CASKSRQGDNSPLHF.

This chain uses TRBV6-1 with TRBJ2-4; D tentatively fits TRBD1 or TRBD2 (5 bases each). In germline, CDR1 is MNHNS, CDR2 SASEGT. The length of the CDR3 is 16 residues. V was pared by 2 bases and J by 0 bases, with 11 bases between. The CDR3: CASSELPRGAKNIQYF. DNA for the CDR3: TGTGCCAGCAGTGAATTGCCGAGGGGAGCCAAAAACATTCAGTACTTC.

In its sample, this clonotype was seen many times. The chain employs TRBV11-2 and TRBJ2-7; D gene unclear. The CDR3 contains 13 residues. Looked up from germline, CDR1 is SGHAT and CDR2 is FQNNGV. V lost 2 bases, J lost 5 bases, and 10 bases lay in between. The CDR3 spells CASSLWSGNEQYF. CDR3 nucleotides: TGTGCCAGCAGCTTATGGTCGGGTAACGAGCAGTACTTC.

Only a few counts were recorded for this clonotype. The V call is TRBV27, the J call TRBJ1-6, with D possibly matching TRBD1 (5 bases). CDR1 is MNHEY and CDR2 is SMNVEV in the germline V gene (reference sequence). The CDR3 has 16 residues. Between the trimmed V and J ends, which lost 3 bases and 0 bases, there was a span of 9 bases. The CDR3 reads CASSFGGISYNSPLHF. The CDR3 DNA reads TGTGCCAGCAGTTTTGGGGGGATCTCCTATAATTCACCCCTCCACTTT.

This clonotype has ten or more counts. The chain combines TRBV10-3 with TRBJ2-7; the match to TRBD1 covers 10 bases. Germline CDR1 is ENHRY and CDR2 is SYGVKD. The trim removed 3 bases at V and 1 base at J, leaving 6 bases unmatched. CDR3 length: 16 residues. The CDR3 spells CAISDWDRGNSYEQYF. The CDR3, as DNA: TGTGCCATCAGTGATTGGGACAGGGGTAATTCCTACGAGCAGTACTTC.

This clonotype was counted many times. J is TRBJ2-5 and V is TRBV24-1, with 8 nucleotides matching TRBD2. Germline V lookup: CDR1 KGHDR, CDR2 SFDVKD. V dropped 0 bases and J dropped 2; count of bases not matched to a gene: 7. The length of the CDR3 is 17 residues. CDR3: CATSDLRAGGQQETQYF. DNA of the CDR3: TGTGCCACCAGTGATTTGAGGGCGGGGGGCCAACAAGAGACCCAGTACTTC.

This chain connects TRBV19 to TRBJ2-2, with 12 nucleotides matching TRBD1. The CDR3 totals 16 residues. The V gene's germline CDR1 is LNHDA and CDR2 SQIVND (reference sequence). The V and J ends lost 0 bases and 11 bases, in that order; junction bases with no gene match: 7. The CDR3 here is CASSIDGTGGIIELFF. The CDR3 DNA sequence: TGTGCCAGTAGTATAGACGGGACAGGGGGCATAATAGAGCTGTTTTTT.

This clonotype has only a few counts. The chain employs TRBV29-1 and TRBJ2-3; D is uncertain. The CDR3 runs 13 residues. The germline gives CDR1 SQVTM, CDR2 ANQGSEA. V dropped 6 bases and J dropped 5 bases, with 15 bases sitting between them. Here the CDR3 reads CSVGRGLGDTQYF. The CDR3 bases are TGCAGCGTGGGCCGAGGTCTGGGAGATACGCAGTATTTT.

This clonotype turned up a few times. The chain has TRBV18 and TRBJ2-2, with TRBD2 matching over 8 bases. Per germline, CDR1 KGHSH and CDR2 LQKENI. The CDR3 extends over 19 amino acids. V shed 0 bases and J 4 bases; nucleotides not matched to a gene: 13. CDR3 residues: CASSPPGFAGSGGTGELFF. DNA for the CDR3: TGTGCCAGCTCACCACCGGGCTTTGCTGGCAGCGGGGGCACCGGGGAGCTGTTTTTT.

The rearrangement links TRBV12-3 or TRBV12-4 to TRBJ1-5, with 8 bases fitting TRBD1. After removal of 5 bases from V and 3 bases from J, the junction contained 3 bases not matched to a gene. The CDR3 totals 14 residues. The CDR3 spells CASSPQGDNQPQHF. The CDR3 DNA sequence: TGTGCCAGCAGTCCACAGGGGGACAATCAGCCCCAGCATTTT.

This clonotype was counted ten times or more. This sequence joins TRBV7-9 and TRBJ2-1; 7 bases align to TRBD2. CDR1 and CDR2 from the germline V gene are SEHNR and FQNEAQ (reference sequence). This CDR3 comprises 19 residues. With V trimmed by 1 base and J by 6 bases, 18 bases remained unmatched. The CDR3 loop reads CASSLEREPGPIYVNEQFF. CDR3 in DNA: TGTGCCAGCAGCTTAGAGCGGGAACCAGGACCTATCTACGTCAATGAGCAGTTCTTC.

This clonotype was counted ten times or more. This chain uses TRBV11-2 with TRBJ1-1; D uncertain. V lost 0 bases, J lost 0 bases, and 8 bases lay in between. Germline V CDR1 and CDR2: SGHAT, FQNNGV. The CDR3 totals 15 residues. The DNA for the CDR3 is TGTGCCAGCAGCTTAGATCCTTCCATGAACACTGAAGCTTTCTTT. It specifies CASSLDPSMNTEAFF. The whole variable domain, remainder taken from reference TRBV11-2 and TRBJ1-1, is EAGVAQSPRYKIIEKRQSVAFWCNPISGHATLYWYQQILGQGPKLLIQFQNNGVVDDSQLPKDRFSAERLKGVDSTLKIQPAKLEDSAVYLCASSLDPSMNTEAFFGQGTRLTVV.

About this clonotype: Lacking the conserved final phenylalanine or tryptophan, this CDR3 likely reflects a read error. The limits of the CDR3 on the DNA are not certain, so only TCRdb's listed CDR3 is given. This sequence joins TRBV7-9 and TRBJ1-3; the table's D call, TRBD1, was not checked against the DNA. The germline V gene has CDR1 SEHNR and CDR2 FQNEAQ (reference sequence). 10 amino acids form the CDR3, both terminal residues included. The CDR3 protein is CASSLVGQGP.

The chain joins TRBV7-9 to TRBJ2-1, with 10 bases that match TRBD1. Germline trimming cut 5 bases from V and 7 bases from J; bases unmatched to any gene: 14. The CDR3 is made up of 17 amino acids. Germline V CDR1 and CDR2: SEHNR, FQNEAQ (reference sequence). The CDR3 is CASSARIGTGDVNEQFF. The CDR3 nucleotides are TGTGCCAGCAGCGCCCGTATCGGGACAGGGGATGTTAATGAGCAGTTCTTC.

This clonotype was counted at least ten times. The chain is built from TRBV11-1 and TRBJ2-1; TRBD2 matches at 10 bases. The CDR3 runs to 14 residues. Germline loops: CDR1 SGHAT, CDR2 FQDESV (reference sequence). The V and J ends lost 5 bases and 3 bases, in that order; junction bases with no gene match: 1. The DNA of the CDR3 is TGTGCCAGCAGCCCTAGCGGGAGCTACAATGAGCAGTTCTTC. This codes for CASSPSGSYNEQFF.

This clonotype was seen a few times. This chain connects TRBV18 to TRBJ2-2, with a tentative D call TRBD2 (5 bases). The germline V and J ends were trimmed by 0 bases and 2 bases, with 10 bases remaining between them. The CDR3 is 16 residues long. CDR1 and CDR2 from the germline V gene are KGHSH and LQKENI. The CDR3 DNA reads TGTGCCAGCTCACCACCGGACGGGATAAACACCGGGGAGCTGTTTTTT. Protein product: CASSPPDGINTGELFF.